These T cell receptor beta chains were read from a single sample in a study of tumor and adjacent non-tumor tissue in lung cancer. TCRdb ran MiXCR on the multiplex PCR reads and lists one entry per CDR3 protein. The data show approximately 140,000 distinct CDR3 sequences, approximately 72% seen once. The sequenced sample consisted of lung tumor tissue. Receptor source: a man in his 60s with small cell lung cancer. Each CDR3 is given with its conserved first and last residue. Fields, in order: D gene, V gene, J gene, CDR3 protein. D genes are given only for firm matches.

D gene: NA; V gene: TRBV20-1; J gene: TRBJ1-1; CDR3 protein: CGAREGATEAFF
D gene: NA; V gene: TRBV12-3/TRBV12-4; J gene: TRBJ2-1; CDR3 protein: CARSLAWGDSPFF
D gene: TRBD1; V gene: TRBV28; J gene: TRBJ1-3; CDR3 protein: CASSSQGQMISGNTIYF
D gene: TRBD2; V gene: TRBV5-1; J gene: TRBJ2-1; CDR3 protein: CASSLEAGGGNEQFF
D gene: NA; V gene: TRBV4-2; J gene: TRBJ2-2; CDR3 protein: CASSHYLRANTGELFF
D gene: NA; V gene: TRBV5-5; J gene: TRBJ1-5; CDR3 protein: CASSGSPGTSNQSQHF
D gene: NA; V gene: TRBV20-1; J gene: TRBJ2-7; CDR3 protein: CSARDLLAPNSYEQYF
D gene: NA; V gene: TRBV6-1; J gene: TRBJ1-4; CDR3 protein: CASSVGTLHVKLFF
D gene: TRBD1; V gene: TRBV6-5; J gene: TRBJ2-5; CDR3 protein: CASSPLLTGRETQYF
D gene: NA; V gene: TRBV11-2; J gene: TRBJ2-1; CDR3 protein: CASSPSWAYNEQFF